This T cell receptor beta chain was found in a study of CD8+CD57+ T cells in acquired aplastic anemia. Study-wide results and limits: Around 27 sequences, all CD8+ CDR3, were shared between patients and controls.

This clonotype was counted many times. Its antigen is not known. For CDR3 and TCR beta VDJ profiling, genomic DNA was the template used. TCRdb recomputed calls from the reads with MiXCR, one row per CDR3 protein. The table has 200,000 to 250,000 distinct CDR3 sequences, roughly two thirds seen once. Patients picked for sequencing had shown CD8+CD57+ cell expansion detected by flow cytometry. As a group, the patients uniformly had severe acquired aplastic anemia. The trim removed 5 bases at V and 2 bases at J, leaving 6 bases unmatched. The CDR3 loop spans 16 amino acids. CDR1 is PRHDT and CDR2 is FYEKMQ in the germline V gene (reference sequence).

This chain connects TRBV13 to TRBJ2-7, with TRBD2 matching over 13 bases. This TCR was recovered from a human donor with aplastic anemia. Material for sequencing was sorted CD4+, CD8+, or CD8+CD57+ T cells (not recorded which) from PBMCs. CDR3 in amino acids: CASSLQLAGGPYEQYF. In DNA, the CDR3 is TGTGCCAGCAGCCTTCAACTAGCGGGGGGGCCCTACGAGCAGTACTTC.